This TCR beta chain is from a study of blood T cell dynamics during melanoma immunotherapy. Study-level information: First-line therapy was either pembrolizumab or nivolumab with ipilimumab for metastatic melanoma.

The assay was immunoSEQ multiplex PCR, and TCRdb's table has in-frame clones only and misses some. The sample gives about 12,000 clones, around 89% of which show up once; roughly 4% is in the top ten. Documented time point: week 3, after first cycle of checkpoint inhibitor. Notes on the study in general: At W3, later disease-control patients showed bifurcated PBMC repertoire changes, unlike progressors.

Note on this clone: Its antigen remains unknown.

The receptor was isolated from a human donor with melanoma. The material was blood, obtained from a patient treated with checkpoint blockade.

In DNA form, the CDR3 reads TGCGCCAGCAGTGGACAGGGAGGCAATGAGCAGTTCTTC. Its translation: CASSGQGGNEQFF. V is TRBV10-2 and J is TRBJ2-1, with D perhaps TRBD1 (7 bases). The CDR3 spans 13 residues. V lost 4 bases and J lost 6, with 10 bases in between. Germline-derived CDR1 and CDR2 are WSHSY and SAAADI.